This T cell receptor beta chain was captured in a study of cytomegalovirus exposure and HLA in healthy donors (dated by TCRdb to about 2017). For context, the study as a whole: According to an earlier analysis of 587 of the donors, roughly 180 million T cells yielded some 120 million unique TCR beta sequences and 250 to 350 Gb of sequence data. An early release that covered fewer than 750 HLA-typed donors contained approximately 300 gigabases of sequencing data and 80 million or so unique TCR sequences. Of the roughly 410 genotyped donors, 70% to 90% were placed in the genetic ancestry cluster associated with self-reported Caucasian donors. The study aimed to test whether signatures of past pathogen exposure could be identified by cataloging public T cell receptors. The study used immunosequencing to profile the T cell repertoires of approximately 640 subjects and linked those repertoires to cytomegalovirus serostatus. Along with the approximately 670-subject first cohort, a separate validation cohort of over 90 different subjects was used. High-throughput TCR immunosequencing, statistical association of individual TCRs with disease status, and machine learning were combined to predict cytomegalovirus infection status. To study patterns of TCR occurrence, a later analysis re-analyzed previously published TCR beta repertoires from 666 donors and added high-resolution HLA genotyping. In the later analysis, no new phenotypic data were used to find candidate immune exposures; instead, reliance was placed on TCR beta sequences and their occurrence across donors. In an earlier analysis of roughly 600 of the donors, high-throughput TCR beta sequencing was used to judge whether each TCR beta V gene segment behaved as functional or pseudogenic. Donor age, sex, ethnicity and CMV serostatus were compiled together with the repertoire data. In a later genetic analysis, genome-wide SNP genotypes for about 55% of the roughly 700 donors were used, and that subset was treated as a discovery cohort. All discovery cohort repertoires had been generated using a single sequencing platform. HLA typing covered class I and class II loci at four-digit resolution. The number of typed donors differed by locus: about 620-630 for A, B, C, DRB1 and DQB1; 522 for DQA1; roughly 600 for DPA1; and roughly 450 for DPB1. About 5 DR-DQ haplotypes were handled as single units for association and clustering, since linkage in the cohort was strong. Across around 400 genotyped donors of the cohort, an average of approximately 240,000 unique TCR beta nucleotide sequences per donor were sequenced, and approximately 17% of those sequences were non-productive.

Via the germline V gene (reference sequence), CDR1 is SEHNR and CDR2 FQNEAQ. From the cysteine up to the phenylalanine, the CDR3 has a length of 16 residues. The read is trimmed to its CDR3 DNA, 48 bases read in frame from base 1. Clipping removes 5 bases from V and 3 bases from J, with 9 as the unmatched junction base count. On this clone: It lacks a known antigen. Per-base qualities were not stored, and no clone one base away is much larger.

In total, more than 500 healthy bone marrow donors made up the cohort. At the time of sampling, all cohort members were nominally healthy, though unrecorded immune exposures were likely present. The donor was CMV seropositive and was included in the group of almost 300 seropositive cohort members. Each donor provided a peripheral blood sample, and peripheral blood mononuclear cells were used for TCR beta sequencing. Genomic DNA was extracted from the blood cell samples with the Qiagen DNeasy Blood Extraction Kit. Library generation was performed with the immunoSEQ multiplex PCR assay. A mixture of 60 forward primers for TCR Vbeta segments and 13 reverse primers for TCR Jbeta segments was used in the multiplex PCR. Amplification of the CDR3 region of rearranged TCR beta genes was performed with a multiplex PCR assay on genomic DNA. The Illumina HiSeq System was used to sequence the amplified TCR beta libraries as 87-base-pair reads. In the original analysis: Across the 640 or so repertoires, a later analysis counted 80 million or so unique TCR beta chains, roughly 11 million of which were shared by at least two donors. A nearest-neighbor algorithm error-corrected the raw reads and collapsed the reads into unique sequences, merging closely related sequences to remove PCR and sequencing errors. Alignment of CDR3 sequences to IMGT reference sequences was used to assign V, D and J gene segments. Each retained sequence needed at least a six-nucleotide match to both a V gene segment and a J gene segment. A rearrangement counted as productive if the CDR3 had no stop codons and remained in frame with V and J, and every other rearrangement counted as non-productive. CDR3 was defined according to IMGT convention as the region running from the second conserved V-encoded cysteine to the conserved J-encoded phenylalanine. The earlier analysis of about 560 of the donors excluded any sequence lacking an unambiguous match to a single V gene segment. In an earlier analysis of a few hundred of the donors, a V segment was called functional when productive rearrangements were above 56.7%, and segregating when the standard deviation between donors exceeded 5%. To diagnose cytomegalovirus status from the catalog of TCR beta chain sequences, a statistical classification framework was built. V and J gene assignment, in a later analysis, came from comparing TCR nucleotide sequences with IMGT/GENE-DB human TR gene sequences. The TCRdist pipeline was used in a later analysis to assign CDR3 sequences and most-parsimonious VDJ recombination scenarios. In a later analysis, each TCR beta chain was defined by its CDR3 amino acid sequence together with its V-gene family, and reads lacking a unique V-gene family were excluded. A later analysis removed over 500 highly shared, low-generation-probability nucleotide sequences to deal with suspected cross-contamination and a sequencing artifact. For each public chain, a later analysis derived a clonal expansion index from normalized ranks of inferred template counts within each repertoire. Generation probabilities in a later analysis came from a VDJ recombination model fitted to out-of-frame rearrangements, and those results were checked against IGoR. In a later analysis, TCR-TCR, TCR-HLA and TCR-CMV co-occurrence was scored with hypergeometric tests, and a repertoire-size bias correction was applied to TCR pairs. To estimate false discovery rates, a later analysis permuted the HLA or CMV assignments 20 times. In a later analysis, co-occurring TCRs were grouped using DBSCAN, with TCRdist sequence similarity added in when clustering inside HLA-allele-positive subsets. For co-occurrence clustering, repertoires with fewer than 30,000 or more than 120,000 public chains were excluded, along with four or five repertoires with anomalous nucleotide sharing. Not all clones reach the TCRdb copy of this immuneACCESS table, which keeps in-frame sequences only. Checked studies attribute under half of the gap to unresolved V genes and leave the rest unexplained. V, J and clone size derive from that table, while D and trimming were established from the DNA sequence. The sample table contains fewer than 250,000 clones; only one count was recorded for roughly 82% of them. The ten largest make up roughly 6% of the sample.

Here is what the overall study found, with its caveats: Linkage disequilibrium might explain the correlated functional status among segregating V segments, but an unknown experimental factor could not be ruled out. A later analysis found that TCR association rates varied across HLA loci, with DRB1 alleles showing the most associated TCRs and HLA-C alleles the fewest. Specific HLA alleles were associated with 16,951 TCR beta sequences at a false discovery rate of 0.05 in a later analysis. Roughly uniform sequencing depth across donors was assumed in presence/absence analyses, although this assumption may not hold. A later analysis found that HLA-associated TCR beta chains were more clonally expanded and had lower generation probabilities than equally common non-associated chains. In this cohort, only TCR beta chains were sequenced, and detectable features were limited by the absence of alpha or paired-chain data. A further reported finding was that TCR beta sequences accurately predicted the HLA-A and HLA-B alleles for most subjects in the first cohort. In vitro tests confirmed that a few of the cytomegalovirus-associated TCR beta chains recognize cytomegalovirus antigens. The only immune exposure information available for the cohort was CMV serostatus. A later analysis found that most CMV-associated TCR beta chains appeared HLA-restricted, with HLA associations seemingly driven largely by CMV exposure. In both the original and validation cohorts, the classifier was reported to diagnose cytomegalovirus status with high specificity and sensitivity. Because HLA typing was missing for some donors at each locus, association tests included only the typed subset. When HLA alleles, especially DR and DQ, strongly co-occurred, TCR associations were difficult to assign to individual alleles. Because counts were too low, approximately 18 rarely observed V segments, including chromosome 9 orphons, were excluded from the earlier analysis of several hundred of the donors. Across donors, most TCR sequences were observed very rarely, whereas some public TCRs were present in many individuals. A later analysis reported that several top co-occurrence clusters appeared linked to parvovirus B19, influenza, CMV and Epstein-Barr virus. The study gave a list of about 170 TCR beta chains associated with cytomegalovirus. It was suggested by the authors that the approach could potentially be generalized to other disease states and immunological phenotypes. V-gene and J-gene trimming of TCR beta chains was associated with a missense DCLRE1C variant in a later genetic analysis, and the association was replicated in an independent cohort. A cluster of highly shared sequence variants was judged likely to represent a technical artifact of the sequencing pipeline. Some IMGT-functional V segments, including TRBV6-2 and TRBV6-3, could not be told apart with the 87-base-pair reads, so those segments were excluded. In a later genetic analysis, fewer N-insertions in productive TCRs were reported among donors in an Asian-associated ancestry cluster than the roughly 700-donor mean. Broadly in line with IMGT annotations, most TCR beta V segments showed up in productive rearrangements about 87% or about 30% of the time in an earlier analysis of around 600 of the donors.

The chain was built from TRBV7-9 and TRBJ2-1, with 8 middle bases fitting TRBD2. Sequencing was performed on PBMCs. The TCR sequence derives from a man aged 40-49 years in good health and CMV-seropositive. The DNA sequence is given as TGTGCCAGCAGCCCCGGTAGCGGGACCCTCTACAATGAGCAGTTCTTC. Its protein reads: CASSPGSGTLYNEQFF.